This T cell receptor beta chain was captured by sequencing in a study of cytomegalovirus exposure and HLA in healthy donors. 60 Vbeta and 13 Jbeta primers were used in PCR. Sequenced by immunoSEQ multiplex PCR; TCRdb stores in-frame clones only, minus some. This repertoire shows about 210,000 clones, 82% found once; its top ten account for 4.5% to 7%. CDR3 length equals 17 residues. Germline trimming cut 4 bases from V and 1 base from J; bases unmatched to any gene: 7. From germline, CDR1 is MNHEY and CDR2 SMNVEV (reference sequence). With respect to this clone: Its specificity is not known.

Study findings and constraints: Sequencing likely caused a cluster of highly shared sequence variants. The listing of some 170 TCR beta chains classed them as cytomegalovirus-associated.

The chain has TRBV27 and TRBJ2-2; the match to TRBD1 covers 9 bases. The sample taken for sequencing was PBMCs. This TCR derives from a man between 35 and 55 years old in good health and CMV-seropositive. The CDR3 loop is CASSSPGTGRNTGELFF. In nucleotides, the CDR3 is TGTGCCAGCAGTTCCCCCGGGACAGGGCGGAACACCGGGGAGCTGTTTTTT.